The 20 T cell receptor beta chains presented below share a single source sample, sequenced in a study of cytomegalovirus exposure and HLA in healthy donors. The PCR made use of 60 Vbeta and 13 Jbeta primers. Profiling relied on immunoSEQ multiplex PCR, and the TCRdb table lists in-frame clones only, not all of them. Of some 170,000 clones listed, roughly 81% were seen once; the top ten hold approximately 5%. Sequencing was carried out using PBMCs. The receptors were gathered from a woman aged 18 to 35 in good health and CMV-seropositive.

The chain is built from TRBV13 and TRBJ1-2; tentatively, D is TRBD1 (5 bases). The germline V gene has CDR1 PRHDT and CDR2 FYEKMQ (reference sequence). The CDR3 length is 15 residues. V lost 5 bases to trimming and J lost 6 bases, with 19 bases between them. CDR3 bases: TGTGCCAGCAGCCTATCGGGGGTTGGCCGTCATGGCTACACCTTC. Translation gives CASSLSGVGRHGYTF. The whole variable domain, filled in from reference TRBV13 and TRBJ1-2, reads AAGVIQSPRHLIKEKRETATLKCYPIPRHDTVYWYQQGPGQDPQFLISFYEKMQSDKGSIPDRFSAQQFSDYHSELNMSSLELGDSALYFCASSLSGVGRHGYTFGSGTRLTVV.

The chain has TRBV18 and TRBJ1-5; possible D gene TRBD1, 5 bases. The CDR3 spans 16 residues. With 3 bases removed from V and 0 bases from J, the gap between germline ends came to 12 bases. Germline-derived CDR1 and CDR2 are KGHSH and LQKENI. CDR3 region: CASSPDGGGSNQPQHF. CDR3 sequence (DNA): TGTGCCAGCTCACCTGACGGGGGTGGTAGCAATCAGCCCCAGCATTTT.

This clone came up once. The rearrangement joins TRBV4-3 to TRBJ2-7; maybe TRBD2 (5 bases). V gave up 1 base and J gave up 0 bases, with 10 bases separating them. CDR1 and CDR2 from the germline V gene are LGHNA and YSLEER. The CDR3 sequence is 15 residues long. CDR3 in amino acids: CASSQGGESSYEQYF. The CDR3 coding sequence is TGCGCCAGCAGCCAAGGGGGAGAAAGCTCCTACGAGCAGTACTTC.

V usage is TRBV28 and J usage is TRBJ1-1, with D possibly TRBD1 on 6 matching bases. Germline V CDR1 and CDR2: MDHEN, SYDVKM. Trimming left V 5 bases short and J 1 base short, with 8 bases between. CDR3 length: 13 residues. The chain's CDR3 is CASSEQGNTEAFF. CDR3 DNA: TGTGCCAGCAGTGAACAGGGGAACACTGAAGCTTTCTTT. The variable domain in full, completed from reference TRBV28 and TRBJ1-1, reads DVKVTQSSRYLVKRTGEKVFLECVQDMDHENMFWYRQDPGLGLRLIYFSYDVKMKEKGDIPEGYSVSREKKERFSLILESASTNQTSMYLCASSEQGNTEAFFGQGTRLTVV.

The chain has TRBV7-9 and TRBJ2-1, with 7 bases aligning to TRBD2. J lost 7 bases, V lost 4 bases, and 7 bases had no gene match. The germline V gene has CDR1 SEHNR and CDR2 FQNEAQ (reference sequence). The CDR3 totals 14 residues. The CDR3 loop reads CASSSVGGANEQFF. In nucleotides, the CDR3 is TGTGCCAGCAGCTCTGTGGGAGGGGCGAATGAGCAGTTCTTC. The whole variable domain, filled in from reference TRBV7-9 and TRBJ2-1, reads DTGVSQNPRHKITKRGQNVTFRCDPISEHNRLYWYRQTLGQGPEFLTYFQNEAQLEKSRLLSDRFSAERPKGSFSTLEIQRTEQGDSAMYLCASSSVGGANEQFFGPGTRLTVL.

Worth noting for this clone: One junction end disagrees with the germline gene, perhaps due to a read error. The chain carries TRBV30 and TRBJ1-2; D is unresolved. Germline V gives CDR1 GTSNPN, CDR2 SVGIG (reference sequence). This CDR3 is 11 amino acids long. The CDR3 loop reads CAWKVQRGYTF. The CDR3 DNA reads TGTGCATGGAAGGTTCAGCGGGGCTACACCTTC.

V is TRBV7-9 and J is TRBJ2-1; 15 nucleotides agree with TRBD2. The CDR3 totals 18 residues. Per the germline V gene, CDR1 is SEHNR and CDR2 is FQNEAQ (reference sequence). V was pared by 5 bases and J by 0 bases, with 5 bases of the junction left unmatched. The CDR3 coding sequence is TGTGCCAGCAGCCCGGGACTAGCGGGGGGAATCTCCTACAATGAGCAGTTCTTC. The encoded protein is CASSPGLAGGISYNEQFF.

The table lists this clone with a count of one. The chain is built from TRBV19 and TRBJ2-7, with 7 bases identical to TRBD1. The CDR3 has 15 residues. CDR1 and CDR2 (germline): LNHDA, SQIVND (reference sequence). Germline trimming cut 1 base from V and 3 bases from J; bases unmatched to any gene: 6. In DNA form, the CDR3 reads TGTGCCAGTAGTATAGTGCCCCGGGACAGCTACGAGCAGTACTTC. It translates to CASSIVPRDSYEQYF.

The V call is TRBV9, the J call TRBJ1-1, with 9 bases aligning to TRBD1. This CDR3 spans 15 amino acids. Germline values: CDR1 SGDLS, CDR2 YYNGEE. Germline trimming cut 3 bases from V and 0 bases from J; bases unmatched to any gene: 3. CDR3 nucleotides: TGTGCCAGCAGCGGAGGACAGGGGATGAACACTGAAGCTTTCTTT. It yields the protein CASSGGQGMNTEAFF. Full variable domain (remainder filled in from reference TRBV9 and TRBJ1-1): DSGVTQTPKHLITATGQRVTLRCSPRSGDLSVYWYQQSLDQGLQFLIQYYNGEERAKGNILERFSAQQFPDLHSELNLSSLELGDSALYFCASSGGQGMNTEAFFGQGTRLTVV.

The V call is TRBV11-3, the J call TRBJ2-1, with a weak D call TRBD2 (5 bases). Looked up from germline, CDR1 is SGHNT and CDR2 is YENEEA. The CDR3 is 13 amino acids. Trimming took off 3 bases at V and 8 bases at J, with 11 bases between the two ends. CDR3 nucleotides: TGTGCCAGCAGCTTGCGGGTTAGGGATGAGCAGTTCTTC. Protein sequence: CASSLRVRDEQFF.

The chain combines TRBV5-4 with TRBJ2-7, with D possibly TRBD1 on 5 matching bases. This CDR3 contains 13 residues. The V and J ends lost 3 bases and 4 bases respectively, with 11 bases between them. Germline-derived CDR1 and CDR2 are SGHNT and YYREEE (reference sequence). The CDR3 loop is CASSSGSPYEQYF. CDR3 nucleotide sequence: TGTGCCAGCAGCTCAGGGTCTCCTTACGAGCAGTACTTC.

This chain links TRBV7-8 with TRBJ1-1, with D tentatively TRBD1 (5 bases). The V gene's germline CDR1 is SGHVS and CDR2 FQNEAQ. This CDR3 comprises 15 residues. The V end lost 7 bases, the J end lost 4 bases, and 19 bases lay between the germline ends. CDR3 DNA: TGTGCCAGCACCCCAGTGGGAGGGACGGTCACTGAAGCTTTCTTT. It codes for CASTPVGGTVTEAFF.

CDR3 nucleotides: TGTGCCAGCAGTTTAACTATCGGCGGGGGTACTCCGGGGGAGCAGTACTTC. Translating gives CASSLTIGGGTPGEQYF. The genes are TRBV27 and TRBJ2-7; 7 bases agree with TRBD2. Germline V gene data show CDR1 as MNHEY and CDR2 as SMNVEV (reference sequence). The trim removed 2 bases at V and 7 bases at J, leaving 17 bases unmatched. This CDR3 is 17 amino acids long.

This sequence joins TRBV15 and TRBJ2-5; the match to TRBD2 covers 12 bases. Trimming cost V 6 bases and J 7 bases; bases outside gene matches: 9. The CDR3 consists of 15 residues. Germline CDR1 and CDR2: LNHNV and YYDKDF (reference sequence). In DNA form, the CDR3 reads TGTGCCACCAGACCCGGGACTAGCGGGTCCGGGACCCAGTACTTC. It specifies CATRPGTSGSGTQYF.

The chain links TRBV6-1 to TRBJ2-7; tentatively, D is TRBD2 (5 bases). CDR3 length: 12 amino acids. Trimming left V 4 bases short and J 7 bases short, with 11 bases between. Germline V gene sequence: CDR1 MNHNS, CDR2 SASEGT. The CDR3 loop is CASSVRPGEQYF. The DNA for the CDR3 is TGTGCCAGCAGTGTACGACCGGGAGAGCAGTACTTC.

J is TRBJ2-7 and V is TRBV9, with TRBD1 matching 8 bases. Germline values: CDR1 SGDLS, CDR2 YYNGEE. The CDR3 has 14 residues. Trimming took 0 bases from V and 7 from J; bases not matched to a gene: 6. Here the CDR3 DNA reads TGTGCCAGCAGCGTAGCTACAGGGGGTGAGGAGCAGTACTTC. It codes for CASSVATGGEEQYF.

The chain carries TRBV6-1 and TRBJ2-7; 7 bases align to TRBD1. Germline V gives CDR1 MNHNS, CDR2 SASEGT. Unmatched junction bases numbered 9, after V lost 6 bases and J lost 4 bases. The CDR3 contains 14 residues. This CDR3 is CASSRQGSTYEQYF. CDR3 DNA sequence: TGTGCCAGCAGCAGACAGGGTTCTACTTACGAGCAGTACTTC.

The chain combines TRBV7-3 with TRBJ2-1; D may be TRBD2 (6 bases). This CDR3 is 15 amino acids long. The V end was cut by 5 bases, the J end by 1 base, with 12 bases between. Germline V gene lookup returns CDR1 SGHTA and CDR2 FQGTGA. The CDR3 DNA is TGTGCCAGCAGCGACGAAGGAGGGTCCTACAATGAGCAGTTCTTC. This gives the protein CASSDEGGSYNEQFF.

The V gene is TRBV2, the J gene TRBJ2-5; the D is unclear. V lost 4 bases and J 0 bases, leaving 6 bases between the germline ends. In germline, CDR1 is SNHLY, CDR2 FYNNEI. The CDR3 covers 13 residues. The CDR3 DNA is TGTGCCAGCAGTGTTCAGTACCAAGAGACCCAGTACTTC. Protein: CASSVQYQETQYF.

V gene TRBV30 combines with J gene TRBJ2-7; TRBD2 matches 8 bases. The J segment lost 0 bases and the V segment lost 4 bases, leaving 8 bases of the junction unmatched. The CDR3 spans 15 residues. Looked up from germline, CDR1 is GTSNPN and CDR2 is SVGIG (reference sequence). The CDR3 nucleotides read TGTGCCTGGACGAGGTGGAGCGGGGGCTCCTACGAGCAGTACTTC. It encodes CAWTRWSGGSYEQYF.